These T cell receptor beta chains were read from a single sample in a study of shared clonotypes between healthy human individuals. Generated by immunoSEQ multiplex PCR, the TCRdb table keeps only in-frame clones and is missing some. The sample holds about 1,500,000 clones; around 95% are singletons and the top ten take over 1%. Material for sequencing was naive CD4+ T cells sorted from blood. The receptor source for this set is a man aged 30 to 45 in good health. Each CDR3 is given with its conserved first and last residue. Fields, in order: D gene, V gene, J gene, clone size, CDR3 DNA, CDR3 protein. The D gene is left open where the match is weak. Size tells how often a clone was seen (once, few, many) or the class of an expanded clone, and some rows leave it out.

.	TRBV25-1	TRBJ1-5	.	TGTGCCAGCAGTGAATTAGACCGGGAACCTCAGCCCCAGCATTTT	CASSELDREPQPQHF
.	TRBV7-2	TRBJ2-3	.	TGTGCCAGCAGCGAACAGGGTGCAGATACGCAGTATTTT	CASSEQGADTQYF
.	TRBV29-1	TRBJ2-1	.	TGCAGCGTTGACTACAATGAGCAGTTCTTC	CSVDYNEQFF
.	TRBV4-2	TRBJ1-2	.	TGTGCCAGCAGCCAAGTAAAGGGAGGAGTTGGAGGCTACACCTTC	CASSQVKGGVGGYTF
.	TRBV28	TRBJ1-5	.	TGTGCCAGCTCCAAATTAGGGAATCAGCCCCAGCATTTT	CASSKLGNQPQHF
.	TRBV6-5	TRBJ2-2	.	TGTGCCAGCAGTGACTTCTGGGGCGGGGAGCTGTTTTTT	CASSDFWGGELFF
TRBD2	TRBV10-2	TRBJ2-6	.	TGCGCCAGCAGCCTTAGCGGGAGGGCGGTCACTGGGGCCAACGTCCTGACTTTC	CASSLSGRAVTGANVLTF
.	TRBV11-2	TRBJ2-6	.	TGTGCCAGCAGCTTAACGGACGGAAGCTCTGGGGCCAACGTCCTGACTTTC	CASSLTDGSSGANVLTF
.	TRBV4-1	TRBJ1-2	.	TGCGCCAGCAGCCAGCCTCCTGGGAGAGGACGAGGAGGCTACACCTTC	CASSQPPGRGRGGYTF
.	TRBV5-1	TRBJ2-7	.	TGCGCCAGCAGCTCGACGATAGGCTACGAGCAGTACTTC	CASSSTIGYEQYF
.	TRBV19	TRBJ1-1	.	TGTGCCAGTAGTCGAGGGTTGATCGGGGGAATGGGGACTGAAGCTTTCTTT	CASSRGLIGGMGTEAFF
.	TRBV25-1	TRBJ2-2	.	TGTGCCAGCAGTGTCGAGGCCGGGGAGCTGTTTTTT	CASSVEAGELFF
TRBD1	TRBV19	TRBJ2-7	.	TGTGCCAGTTCCCCCATACGGACAGGGGTCTACGAGCAGTACTTC	CASSPIRTGVYEQYF
.	TRBV7-2	TRBJ2-5	.	TGTGCCAGCAGCTATATCGATGCCCTGGAGACCCAGTACTTC	CASSYIDALETQYF
.	TRBV9	TRBJ2-3	.	TGTGCCAGCAGCGTAGGGGGGTGGGGCACAGATACGCAGTATTTT	CASSVGGWGTDTQYF
.	TRBV7-6	TRBJ2-7	.	TGTGCCAGCAGCTTAGGGGTAGCTGAGAGCTACGAGCAGTACTTC	CASSLGVAESYEQYF
.	TRBV9	TRBJ2-1	.	TGTGCCAGCAGCGTAGGAGGAAGGCTGGATGAGCAGTTCTTC	CASSVGGRLDEQFF
TRBD1	TRBV9	TRBJ1-1	.	TGTGCCAGCAGCGTCCTTTTCCAGGGGGCGCACACTGAAGCTTTCTTT	CASSVLFQGAHTEAFF
TRBD1	TRBV19	TRBJ1-5	.	TGTGCCAGTAGTCTAGACAGGGGCAATCAGCCCCAGCATTTT	CASSLDRGNQPQHF
TRBD1	TRBV6-5	TRBJ2-7	.	TGTGCCAGCAGTGGACTCGGGACAGGATCCTACGAGCAGTACTTC	CASSGLGTGSYEQYF
.	TRBV19	TRBJ2-2	.	TGTGCCACAAGATGGGGGGCGTATACTGCCACCGGGGAGCTGTTTTTT	CATRWGAYTATGELFF
.	TRBV7-9	TRBJ1-1	.	TGTGCCAGCAGCTTAACCTGGGGGGGAGGTGAAGCTTTCTTT	CASSLTWGGGEAFF
TRBD2	TRBV2	TRBJ2-3	.	TGTGCCAGCAGTCCACGTACTAGCGGGAATATTGATACGCAGTATTTT	CASSPRTSGNIDTQYF
.	TRBV29-1	TRBJ1-4	.	TGCAGCGTTGCCGGAGGCGTAGGGGAAAAACTGTTTTTT	CSVAGGVGEKLFF
TRBD2	TRBV28	TRBJ2-1	.	TGTGCCAGCAGTTTATCAGCGGGAGGGTACAATGAGCAGTTCTTC	CASSLSAGGYNEQFF
.	TRBV28	TRBJ1-5	.	TGTGCCAGCACAGCTTTTCCGGGGGGGCATCAGCCCCAGCATTTT	CASTAFPGGHQPQHF
TRBD2	TRBV29-1	TRBJ2-7	.	TGCAGACCCGGGACTAGCGACAAAACTTCCTCCTACGAGCAGTACTTC	CRPGTSDKTSSYEQYF
TRBD2	TRBV9	TRBJ2-5	.	TGTGCCAGCAGCGTAGGACTAGCGGGAGAGTCGGAGACCCAGTACTTC	CASSVGLAGESETQYF
.	TRBV5-1	TRBJ1-1	.	TGCGCCAGCAGCTTGTCCCCGGTGAGAGGCACTGAAGCTTTCTTT	CASSLSPVRGTEAFF
TRBD2	TRBV18	TRBJ2-3	.	TGTGCCAGCTCACCACAAACTAGCGGAGCTACAGATACGCAGTATTTT	CASSPQTSGATDTQYF
.	TRBV20-1	TRBJ2-7	.	TGCAGTGCTAGTTTTGGTGGGCAGTACTTC	CSASFGGQYF
TRBD1	TRBV11-2	TRBJ2-3	.	TGTGCCAGCAGCTTGGACAGGGGTACAGATACGCAGTATTTT	CASSLDRGTDTQYF
.	TRBV7-8	TRBJ1-1	.	TGTGCCAGCAGCTTAGGGCTTCACAGGCCCACTGAAGCTTTCTTT	CASSLGLHRPTEAFF
TRBD2	TRBV23-1	TRBJ2-3	.	TGCGCCAGCAGTCGAGTAGCGGGAGGGCCTAACACAGATACGCAGTATTTT	CASSRVAGGPNTDTQYF
.	TRBV28	TRBJ1-2	.	TGTGCCACACCCCGGCGGGGGGGATCTTTAGCCTATGGCTACACCTTC	CATPRRGGSLAYGYTF
.	TRBV4-3	TRBJ1-1	.	TGCGCCAGCAGCCAAGCCCCTAACACGGACACTGAAGCTTTCTTT	CASSQAPNTDTEAFF
TRBD2	TRBV19	TRBJ2-1	.	TGTGCCAGTAGTCTGGGACTACCTACAGGTGAGCAGTTCTTC	CASSLGLPTGEQFF
.	TRBV15	TRBJ2-2	.	TGTGCCACCAGCAGAGCAATATCCGGGGCCCCCGGGGAGCTGTTTTTT	CATSRAISGAPGELFF
.	TRBV10-1	TRBJ2-7	.	TGCGCCAGCAGTGTGGGGGGAACCTACGAGCAGTACTTC	CASSVGGTYEQYF
TRBD1	TRBV5-1	TRBJ2-7	.	TGCGCCAGCAGCTCCCTTGGGACAGGGGCCGGCGAGCAGTACTTC	CASSSLGTGAGEQYF
.	TRBV10-1	TRBJ1-2	.	TGCGCCAGCAGTCCGGGACACTCTAACTATGGCTACACCTTC	CASSPGHSNYGYTF
.	TRBV27	TRBJ2-7	once	TGTGCCAGCAGTACTGACAGGCTTTCCTACGAGCAGTACTTC	CASSTDRLSYEQYF
TRBD2	TRBV7-3	TRBJ2-2	.	TGTGCCAGCAGCTTAACGCGCCGGGGTGGTGCGGGAGCCGGGGAGCTGTTTTTT	CASSLTRRGGAGAGELFF
.	TRBV19	TRBJ1-1	.	TGTGCCAGTACAGGATTGGGAAATTTGGCTGAAGCTTTCTTT	CASTGLGNLAEAFF
TRBD1	TRBV9	TRBJ1-2	.	TGTGCCAGCTCGCCCCGGACAGGGAGCTATGGCTACACCTTC	CASSPRTGSYGYTF
.	TRBV27	TRBJ2-7	.	TGTGCCAGCAGCACCTCCATCGGCACCTCCTACGAGCAGTACTTC	CASSTSIGTSYEQYF
.	TRBV4-1	TRBJ2-1	.	TGCGCCAGCAGCCAAGGGGTCCGCGCGGGCTACAATGAGCAGTTCTTC	CASSQGVRAGYNEQFF
.	TRBV28	TRBJ1-5	.	TGTGCCAGCAGCAGGACAGTGAATCAGCCCCAGCATTTT	CASSRTVNQPQHF